These T cell receptor beta chains were read from a single sample in a study of technical replicates of blood from several donors. Assay: immunoSEQ multiplex PCR; the TCRdb copy retains only in-frame clones and omits some. Of 98,000 or so clones in the sample, approximately 94% were seen once. The specimen sequenced was T cells isolated from PBMCs. Every receptor here comes from a human donor in good health. Each CDR3 is given with its conserved first and last residue. A D gene is named only where the DNA matches it firmly. Size values are once, few and many counts, or a class for expanded clones, and some rows have none.

CDR3 protein	CDR3 DNA	D gene	clone size	J gene	CDR3 length	V gene
CASSSTGAYEQYF	TGTGCCAGCAGCTCCACAGGGGCCTACGAGCAGTACTTC	TRBD1	-	TRBJ2-7	13	TRBV7-9
CASSIVGESYEQYF	TGTGCCAGTAGTATAGTAGGAGAATCCTACGAGCAGTACTTC	-	-	TRBJ2-7	14	TRBV19
CAISAGQGTYEQYF	TGTGCCATCAGCGCAGGACAGGGCACCTACGAGCAGTACTTC	TRBD1	-	TRBJ2-7	14	TRBV10-3
CASSQNNQPQHF	TGTGCCAGTAGCCAAAATAATCAGCCCCAGCATTTT	-	-	TRBJ1-5	12	TRBV19
CAWRKWVDSYNSPLHF	TGTGCCTGGAGAAAGTGGGTGGACAGTTATAATTCACCCCTCCACTTT	-	-	TRBJ1-6	16	TRBV30
CASSPIQGEGEAFF	TGCGCCAGCAGCCCAATACAGGGAGAGGGTGAAGCTTTCTTT	-	-	TRBJ1-1	14	TRBV4-1
CASSFTGDTEAFF	TGTGCCAGCAGTTTCACAGGGGACACTGAAGCTTTCTTT	TRBD1	once	TRBJ1-1	13	TRBV2
CASSLGLAGVEQYF	TGTGCCAGCAGCTTGGGTCTAGCGGGGGTTGAGCAGTACTTC	TRBD2	-	TRBJ2-7	14	TRBV5-4
CASTSRGSYNSPLHF	TGTGCCAGCACCTCCCGGGGCTCCTATAATTCACCCCTCCACTTT	-	-	TRBJ1-6	15	TRBV28
CASSLSRNAEQYF	TGTGCCAGCAGCTTAAGTAGAAACGCTGAGCAGTACTTC	-	-	TRBJ2-7	13	TRBV13
CASSLGQGAVEQYF	TGTGCCAGCAGTCTAGGACAGGGGGCGGTCGAGCAGTACTTC	TRBD1	-	TRBJ2-7	14	TRBV6-5
CSVTGRLAGGGQYF	TGCAGCGTTACCGGAAGGCTAGCGGGAGGCGGCCAGTACTTC	TRBD2	-	TRBJ2-5	14	TRBV29-1
CASMQSGEGDEQYF	TGTGCCAGCATGCAGTCGGGGGAGGGGGACGAGCAGTACTTC	-	-	TRBJ2-7	14	TRBV6-1
CASSSGTESYEQYF	TGTGCCAGCAGTTCCGGGACAGAATCCTACGAGCAGTACTTC	TRBD1	-	TRBJ2-7	14	TRBV28
CASTIGRVERTSSYEQYF	TGTGCCAGCACCATAGGCCGGGTTGAGCGGACCTCTTCCTACGAGCAGTACTTC	-	-	TRBJ2-7	18	TRBV7-9
CAISESFVQPQHF	TGTGCCATCAGTGAGTCCTTCGTGCAGCCCCAGCATTTT	-	-	TRBJ1-5	13	TRBV10-3
CASSFPPGGGHNEQFF	TGTGCCAGCAGCTTCCCTCCGGGGGGAGGACACAATGAGCAGTTCTTC	TRBD2	once	TRBJ2-1	16	TRBV7-2
CASSTGGGNTIYF	TGTGCCAGTAGTACTGGGGGGGGAAACACCATATATTTT	-	-	TRBJ1-3	13	TRBV19
CASSGTADATDTQYF	TGCGCCAGCAGTGGAACAGCGGACGCCACAGATACGCAGTATTTT	-	-	TRBJ2-3	15	TRBV10-1
CASSLNGQDYEQYF	TGTGCCAGCAGTTTAAATGGACAGGATTACGAGCAGTACTTC	TRBD1	once	TRBJ2-7	14	TRBV27
CASLQRTGLPEAFF	TGTGCCAGCTTACAACGGACAGGGTTACCTGAAGCTTTCTTT	TRBD1	-	TRBJ1-1	14	TRBV6-5
CASSQAPRGEQFF	TGTGCCAGCAGCCAAGCCCCCAGGGGAGAGCAGTTCTTC	-	-	TRBJ2-1	13	TRBV14
CASSLGGGRARYEQYF	TGTGCCAGCAGCTTAGGAGGCGGGAGGGCCCGCTACGAGCAGTACTTC	TRBD2	-	TRBJ2-7	16	TRBV7-6
CAWSVWGDTEAFF	TGTGCCTGGAGTGTATGGGGGGACACTGAAGCTTTCTTT	-	-	TRBJ1-1	13	TRBV30
CASRSGTVSNQPQHF	TGTGCCAGCAGATCCGGGACTGTTAGCAATCAGCCCCAGCATTTT	-	-	TRBJ1-5	15	TRBV27
CASSWDRRNQPQHF	TGTGCCAGCAGTTGGGACAGGCGAAATCAGCCCCAGCATTTT	TRBD1	-	TRBJ1-5	14	TRBV2
CASGLYRAGELFF	TGTGCTAGTGGTTTGTATCGGGCCGGGGAGCTGTTTTTT	-	-	TRBJ2-2	13	TRBV12-5
CASSESRDSDKQYF	TGCGCCAGCAGTGAGTCCCGGGACAGTGATAAGCAGTACTTC	TRBD1	-	TRBJ2-7	14	TRBV10-1
CASRWTENTEAFF	TGTGCCAGCAGATGGACTGAGAACACTGAAGCTTTCTTT	-	-	TRBJ1-1	13	TRBV28
CATSPGLAALYQETQYF	TGTGCCACCAGTCCGGGACTAGCGGCCTTGTACCAAGAGACCCAGTACTTC	TRBD2	once	TRBJ2-5	17	TRBV15
CASSLEAGVSNQPQHF	TGTGCCAGCAGCTTAGAGGCAGGGGTTAGCAATCAGCCCCAGCATTTT	-	-	TRBJ1-5	16	TRBV7-6
CASRTDSPYTQYF	TGTGCCAGCCGAACGGACTCTCCCTATACGCAGTATTTT	-	-	TRBJ2-3	13	TRBV27
CASSLVRRLAGADTQYF	TGTGCCAGCAGCTTAGTCCGACGACTAGCGGGAGCAGATACGCAGTATTTT	TRBD2	-	TRBJ2-3	17	TRBV11-2